These 20 T cell receptor beta chains came from one sample sequenced in a study of blood T cell repertoires in COVID-19. Clones were read by immunoSEQ multiplex PCR, and TCRdb kept only the in-frame ones, dropping some. The data contain fewer than 300,000 clones, around 84% of them singletons. The material sequenced was PBMCs or T cells enriched from blood (not recorded which). The receptors were gathered from a man aged 35 to 55 who had been exposed to COVID-19.

V usage is TRBV9 and J usage is TRBJ2-1; maybe TRBD2 (5 bases). Germline V gives CDR1 SGDLS, CDR2 YYNGEE. Trimming took 4 bases from V and 10 from J, leaving 15 bases between them. This CDR3 comprises 13 residues. CDR3 DNA sequence: TGTGCCAGCAGCTCTAGCTTACAGACGGAGCAGTTCTTC. As protein: CASSSSLQTEQFF.

This chain connects TRBV5-1 to TRBJ2-1; the D gene is possibly TRBD1 (6 bases). V was trimmed by 9 bases and J by 0 bases, leaving 10 bases between them. Germline-derived CDR1 and CDR2 are SGHRS and YFSETQ. The CDR3 consists of 13 residues. This CDR3 reads CATGTNSYNEQFF. The CDR3 DNA sequence: TGCGCCACCGGGACAAACTCCTACAATGAGCAGTTCTTC.

This rearrangement joins TRBV29-1 to TRBJ1-1; maybe TRBD1 (5 bases). This CDR3 contains 12 residues. Per the germline V gene, CDR1 is SQVTM and CDR2 is ANQGSEA. V lost 6 bases and J lost 5, with 13 bases in between. CDR3 DNA sequence: TGCAGCGTCGACCTCGGGGGGACTGAAGCTTTCTTT. This translates into CSVDLGGTEAFF. The whole variable domain, filled in from reference TRBV29-1 and TRBJ1-1, reads SAVISQKPSRDICQRGTSLTIQCQVDSQVTMMFWYRQQPGQSLTLIATANQGSEATYESGFVIDKFPISRPNLTFSTLTVSNMSPEDSSIYLCSVDLGGTEAFFGQGTRLTVV.

This clone has just one count. The chain links TRBV6-5 to TRBJ1-4; D not resolved. Germline V gene lookup returns CDR1 MNHEY and CDR2 SVGAGI. The CDR3 is 13 amino acids. V gave up 6 bases and J gave up 9 bases, with 14 bases separating them. CDR3 bases: TGTGCCAGCAGAGCCCTTCGGTTGAAAAAACTGTTTTTT. Amino acid sequence: CASRALRLKKLFF.

J is TRBJ1-3 and V is TRBV9; perhaps TRBD1 as D (6 bases). The CDR3 length is 16 residues. V gave up 3 bases and J gave up 2 bases, with 15 bases separating them. Germline-derived CDR1 and CDR2 are SGDLS and YYNGEE. CDR3 coding DNA: TGTGCCAGCAGCGATACAGGGAGAGGTCCTGGAAACACCATATATTTT. Translation: CASSDTGRGPGNTIYF.

This clone was recorded only once. The chain links TRBV18 to TRBJ2-3, with D possibly matching TRBD2 (6 bases). The germline gives CDR1 KGHSH, CDR2 LQKENI. Trimming left V 5 bases short and J 2 bases short, with 23 bases between. The CDR3 is 18 amino acids. CDR3 region: CASSSSRTTAISTDTQYF. As DNA, the CDR3 is TGTGCCAGCTCATCCTCTCGGACTACCGCCATCTCCACAGATACGCAGTATTTT.

J is TRBJ2-7 and V is TRBV7-9, with 8 bases lining up with TRBD2. This CDR3 comprises 15 residues. Trimming at V came to 4 bases and at J to 4 bases, leaving 9 bases not matched to a gene. The germline V gene encodes CDR1 SEHNR and CDR2 FQNEAQ (reference sequence). The chain's CDR3 is CASSSRTGGPYEQYF. In DNA, the CDR3 is TGTGCCAGCAGCTCAAGAACGGGAGGGCCGTACGAGCAGTACTTC.

This clone occurred once. V usage is TRBV5-1 and J usage is TRBJ2-1, with D possibly matching TRBD2 (5 bases). CDR3 length equals 15 residues. Germline V gives CDR1 SGHRS, CDR2 YFSETQ. V lost 0 bases, J lost 8 bases, and 15 bases lay in between. CDR3 coding DNA: TGCGCCAGCAGCTTGGTTCTAGCTGCGTCCCATGAGCAGTTCTTC. This translates into CASSLVLAASHEQFF.

The rearrangement links TRBV11-2 to TRBJ1-1; D is perhaps TRBD1 (6 bases). This CDR3 has 13 amino acids. The V end was cut by 7 bases, the J end by 1 base, with 10 bases between. Germline CDR1 is SGHAT and CDR2 is FQNNGV. CDR3 sequence (DNA): TGTGCCAGCATCCTGACAGGGAACACTGAAGCTTTCTTT. Residues: CASILTGNTEAFF. The full variable domain, rest sourced from reference TRBV11-2 and TRBJ1-1, is EAGVAQSPRYKIIEKRQSVAFWCNPISGHATLYWYQQILGQGPKLLIQFQNNGVVDDSQLPKDRFSAERLKGVDSTLKIQPAKLEDSAVYLCASILTGNTEAFFGQGTRLTVV.

The rearrangement joins TRBV7-3 to TRBJ1-2, with 9 bases aligning to TRBD1. Per germline, CDR1 SGHTA and CDR2 FQGTGA. This CDR3 region has 18 residues. V lost 5 bases and J lost 4; bases outside the gene matches: 17. The CDR3 DNA follows: TGTGCCAGCAGCCCCTCTAACGGGGGGACAGGGATGCGCTATGGCTACACCTTC. Translated: CASSPSNGGTGMRYGYTF.

This clone appeared once. The chain uses TRBV2 and TRBJ2-3; D remains ambiguous. The length of the CDR3 is 13 residues. V gave up 2 bases and J gave up 2 bases, with 5 bases separating them. Per the germline V gene, CDR1 is SNHLY and CDR2 is FYNNEI. The CDR3: CASSESTTDTQYF. DNA for the CDR3: TGTGCCAGCAGTGAATCTACCACAGATACGCAGTATTTT.

The J gene is TRBJ2-7, the V gene TRBV5-1, with 8 bases aligning to TRBD1. The CDR3 has 15 residues. CDR1 SGHRS and CDR2 YFSETQ come from the germline V gene. After removal of 3 bases from V and 0 bases from J, the junction contained 5 bases not matched to a gene. CDR3 amino acids: CASSSTGTGSYEQYF. In DNA form, the CDR3 reads TGCGCCAGCAGCTCCACCGGGACAGGCTCCTACGAGCAGTACTTC.

The V call is TRBV14, the J call TRBJ1-1; TRBD1 agrees at 7 bases. Per germline, CDR1 SGHDN and CDR2 FVKESK. This CDR3 is 16 amino acids long. Germline trimming cut 0 bases from V and 8 bases from J; bases unmatched to any gene: 12. CDR3 in amino acids: CASSQDRGLRDREAFF. CDR3 nucleotide sequence: TGTGCCAGCAGCCAAGACCGGGGACTCCGGGACAGAGAAGCTTTCTTT.

The chain is built from TRBV3-1 (or the pseudogene TRBV3-2) and TRBJ1-4; 10 bases are a match to TRBD1. The CDR3 runs to 14 residues. Germline trimming cut 6 bases from V and 5 bases from J; bases unmatched to any gene: 3. The V gene's germline CDR1 is LGHDT and CDR2 YNNKEL (reference sequence). The CDR3 region has the DNA TGTGCCAGCAGATCGGACAGGGGGAATGAAAAACTGTTTTTT. The encoded protein is CASRSDRGNEKLFF.

The CDR3 protein is CASSESEGQGYEQYF. The DNA for the CDR3 is TGTGCCAGCAGCGAATCGGAGGGACAGGGCTACGAGCAGTACTTC. J is TRBJ2-7 and V is TRBV9; the match to TRBD1 covers 9 bases. The CDR3 covers 15 residues. Germline V lookup: CDR1 SGDLS, CDR2 YYNGEE. V trimming: 3 bases; J trimming: 3 bases; junction bases outside the gene matches: 7.

The chain uses TRBV9 and TRBJ1-5; D is perhaps TRBD1 (6 bases). Trimming took off 2 bases at V and 1 base at J, with 10 bases between the two ends. CDR1 SGDLS and CDR2 YYNGEE come from the germline V gene. The CDR3 has 15 amino acids. The CDR3, as DNA: TGTGCCAGCAGCGTTACAGGGACGAGCAATCAGCCCCAGCATTTT. Protein: CASSVTGTSNQPQHF.

This chain joins TRBV24-1 and TRBJ2-1, with a possible D match to TRBD1 (5 bases). Germline values: CDR1 KGHDR, CDR2 SFDVKD. Trimming took off 5 bases at V and 10 bases at J, with 17 bases between the two ends. The CDR3 totals 14 residues. DNA for the CDR3: TGTGCCACCAGTGCCCCAGGGAATACAAGGGAGCAGTTCTTC. Translation gives CATSAPGNTREQFF.

The chain recombines TRBV29-1 with TRBJ2-1; 12 nucleotides agree with TRBD2. The CDR3 has 15 amino acids. After removal of 7 bases from V and 6 bases from J, the junction contained 10 bases not matched to a gene. Germline lookup yields CDR1 SQVTM and CDR2 ANQGSEA. The CDR3 DNA sequence: TGCAGCGCTAAGACGTCTAGCGGGAGGGTCAATGAGCAGTTCTTC. It translates to CSAKTSSGRVNEQFF.

V is TRBV3-1 (or the pseudogene TRBV3-2) and J is TRBJ1-1, with D perhaps TRBD1 (6 bases). Germline V gene sequence: CDR1 LGHDT, CDR2 YNNKEL (reference sequence). There are 12 residues in the CDR3. Trimming took 3 bases from V and 5 from J, leaving 7 bases between them. This CDR3 is CASSHRGTEAFF. The CDR3 bases are TGTGCCAGCAGCCATAGGGGGACTGAAGCTTTCTTT.

This rearrangement joins TRBV14 to TRBJ2-7; D remains ambiguous. CDR1 is SGHDN and CDR2 is FVKESK in the germline V gene. The CDR3 length is 11 residues. V was clipped by 2 bases and J by 6 bases, with 5 bases between them. Here the CDR3 reads CASSQFGEQYF. DNA of the CDR3: TGTGCCAGCAGCCAATTCGGCGAGCAGTACTTC.